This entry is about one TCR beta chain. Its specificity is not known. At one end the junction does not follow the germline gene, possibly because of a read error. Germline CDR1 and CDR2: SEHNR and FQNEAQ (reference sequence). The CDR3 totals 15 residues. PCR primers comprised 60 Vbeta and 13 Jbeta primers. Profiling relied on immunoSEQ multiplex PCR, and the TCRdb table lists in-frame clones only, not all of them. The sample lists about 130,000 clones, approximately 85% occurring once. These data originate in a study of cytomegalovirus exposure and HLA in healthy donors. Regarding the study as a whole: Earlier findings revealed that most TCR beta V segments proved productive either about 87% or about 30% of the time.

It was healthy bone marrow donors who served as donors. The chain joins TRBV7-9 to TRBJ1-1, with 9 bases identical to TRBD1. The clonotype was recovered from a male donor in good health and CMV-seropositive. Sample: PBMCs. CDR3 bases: TGTTCCAGCAGCTTTCGACAGGGGGGTAACACTGAAGCTTTCTTT. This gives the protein CSSSFRQGGNTEAFF. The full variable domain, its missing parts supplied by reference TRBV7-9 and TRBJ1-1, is DTGVSQNPRHKITKRGQNVTFRCDPISEHNRLYWYRQTLGQGPEFLTYFQNEAQLEKSRLLSDRFSAERPKGSFSTLEIQRTEQGDSAMYLCSSSFRQGGNTEAFFGQGTRLTVV.